This T cell receptor (beta chain) derives from a study of T cell repertoires in cytomegalovirus infection. Study-wide background: Well-studied HLA-B-restricted epitopes and recently identified HLA-C-restricted epitopes of CMV were both used in the study. Public TCR beta signatures indicated both CMV infection and matching HLA type. Whole-study results and caveats: Cumulated frequencies of public TCR beta families served to identify carriers of CMV plus the relevant HLA. Clonotype analysis showed dominance of the ex vivo response by HLA-C-restricted CMV-specific TCR beta clonotypes.

As regards this clonotype: Its antigen is not identified.

TCRdb reprocessed the reads via MiXCR and lists one record per CDR3 protein. Of approximately 73,000 distinct CDR3 sequences detected, around 37% appear once; the ten largest clones hold approximately 93%. The CDR3 has 14 amino acids. The J segment lost 6 bases and the V segment lost 8 bases, leaving 7 bases of the junction unmatched. From germline, CDR1 is SGHVS and CDR2 FNYEAQ. This clonotype was obtained from a human donor in good health (CMV status not recorded). Some clones in this sample may be carry-over from other donors' samples. The chain is built from TRBV7-6 and TRBJ2-2; 9 positions match TRBD1. The starting material was CD8+ T cells from cultured PBMCs, obtained from culture after CMV antigen stimulation. This CDR3 is CASQAGTGPGELFF. The CDR3, as DNA: TGTGCCAGCCAAGCCGGGACAGGGCCCGGGGAGCTGTTTTTT.